This TCR beta chain was captured in a study of human T cells and chemical hapten exposure. Details on this clonotype: Its antigen is as yet unknown.

Each cDNA molecule in the library carried unique molecular identifiers. One entry per CDR3 protein, called by TCRdb with MiXCR from the RACE reads. This table holds 280,000 or so distinct CDR3 sequences, around 7.7% found once. V lost 5 bases and J lost 8, with 12 bases in between. The CDR3 has 12 amino acids. The V gene's germline CDR1 is SNHLY and CDR2 FYNNEI. Time point described: pre-sensitization, week 0. Indicated treatment: therapeutic diphenylcyclopropenone sensitization with weekly scalp DPC. Ahead of each patch test application, blood was drawn. Findings of the study overall: Expanded TCR sets contained significantly more large CDR3 similarity clusters than controls.

This chain uses TRBV2 with TRBJ1-2, with D perhaps matching TRBD1 (6 bases). This specimen was whole blood, taken in connection with sensitization to the hapten diphenylcyclopropenone (DPC). The origin of this receptor is a man younger than 35 with alopecia areata. Some clones in this sample may be carry-over from other donors' samples. The CDR3 loop reads CASSPGGLGYTF. As DNA, the CDR3 is TGTGCCAGCAGTCCTGGGGGGCTAGGCTACACCTTC.